The 3 T cell receptor beta chains in this list originate from one sample, sequenced in a study of blood T cells in healthy people across ages. A second PCR, run for about 7 to 11 cycles, used a sample-barcoded 5' primer plus a J-beta primer mix. MiXCR, run by TCRdb on the 5' RACE reads, gives a single entry per CDR3 protein. The table records about 640,000 distinct CDR3 sequences, roughly 50% of them present only once. What was sequenced was blood. Source of these receptors: a man between 60 and 75 years old in good health.

The chain carries TRBV29-1 and TRBJ2-5; D is uncertain. Trimming shortened V by 2 bases and J by 3 bases, and 7 bases separated the two germline ends. The CDR3 loop spans 12 amino acids. Germline CDR1 is SQVTM and CDR2 is ANQGSEA. The CDR3: CSVERNEETQYF. The DNA for the CDR3 is TGCAGCGTTGAACGGAACGAAGAGACCCAGTACTTC. The complete variable domain, with remaining parts taken from reference TRBV29-1 and TRBJ2-5, reads SAVISQKPSRDICQRGTSLTIQCQVDSQVTMMFWYRQQPGQSLTLIATANQGSEATYESGFVIDKFPISRPNLTFSTLTVSNMSPEDSSIYLCSVERNEETQYFGPGTRLLVL.

V and J are TRBV6-6 and TRBJ2-7; 10 bases map to TRBD2. The end of the DNA is better explained by TRBJ2-5, so the J call may be wrong. The CDR3 is made up of 16 amino acids. Per germline, CDR1 MNHNY and CDR2 SVGAGI (reference sequence). The DNA of the CDR3 is TGTGCCAGCAGTTTATATAGCGGGGGGTTAGGAGAGACCCAGTACTTC. It is translated as CASSLYSGGLGETQYF.

The chain recombines TRBV3-1 with TRBJ2-5; D gene uncertain. The V gene lost 0 bases and the J gene lost 3 bases, with 11 bases spanning the gap. There are 15 residues in the CDR3. CDR1 is LGHDT, CDR2 YNNKEL, per germline (reference sequence). The CDR3, as DNA: TGTGCCAGCAGCCAAGATTGGGTGGGGAAAGAGACCCAGTACTTC. This sequence encodes CASSQDWVGKETQYF.